This passage covers 27 T cell receptor beta chains from one sample sequenced in a study of blood T cell repertoires in COVID-19. Assay: immunoSEQ multiplex PCR; the TCRdb copy retains only in-frame clones and omits some. The table has roughly 250,000 clones, roughly 90% seen once. Sequencing was done on a sample of PBMCs or T cells enriched from blood (not recorded which). The source of these receptors is a woman aged 25 to 39 with acute COVID-19.

The rearrangement joins TRBV6-5 to TRBJ1-2; TRBD1 agrees at 8 bases. V dropped 4 bases and J dropped 4; count of bases not matched to a gene: 8. The CDR3 spans 15 residues. Germline CDR1 MNHEY, CDR2 SVGAGI. CDR3: CASSSLTGAVYGYTF. The CDR3 nucleotides are TGTGCCAGCAGTTCACTGACAGGGGCGGTCTATGGCTACACCTTC.

This clone was seen once. An end of the junction differs from the germline gene, which may be a read error. The V call is TRBV7-3, the J call TRBJ2-3, with 14 bases aligning to TRBD2. Germline CDR1 and CDR2: SGHTA and FQGTGA. The CDR3 length is 16 residues. CDR3: CASSPPGLAGAETQYF. DNA of the CDR3: TGTGCCAGCAGCCCGCCGGGACTAGCGGGAGCAGAGACGCAGTATTTT. The full variable domain, with the rest looked up from reference TRBV7-3 and TRBJ2-3, is GAGVSQTPSNKVTEKGKYVELRCDPISGHTALYWYRQSLGQGPEFLIYFQGTGAADDSGLPNDRFFAVRPEGSVSTLKIQRTERGDSAVYLCASSPPGLAGAETQYFGPGTRLTVL.

This chain links TRBV5-1 with TRBJ1-4, with 7 positions matching TRBD1. The V gene's germline CDR1 is SGHRS and CDR2 YFSETQ. The CDR3 is 14 residues long. With 3 bases clipped from V and 6 bases from J, the junction kept 5 bases outside the gene matches. This CDR3 is CASSSTGVDEKLFF. Here the CDR3 DNA reads TGCGCCAGCAGCTCAACAGGGGTGGATGAAAAACTGTTTTTT.

CDR3 in DNA: TGTGCCAGCAGTTTGAGGGGACAGGGCCCCTACTACAATGAGCAGTTCTTC. Translation gives CASSLRGQGPYYNEQFF. The chain links TRBV28 to TRBJ2-1; 9 bases match TRBD1. Per the germline V gene, CDR1 is MDHEN and CDR2 is SYDVKM. V trimming: 3 bases; J trimming: 3 bases; junction bases outside the gene matches: 9. This CDR3 spans 17 amino acids.

A single count supports this clone. The chain combines TRBV28 with TRBJ1-5; maybe TRBD1 (6 bases). The germline V and J ends were trimmed by 6 bases and 6 bases, with 18 bases remaining between them. The germline CDR1 and CDR2 sequences are MDHEN and SYDVKM. The CDR3 covers 15 residues. This CDR3 reads CASSPRVGGGQPQHF. The CDR3 coding sequence is TGTGCCAGCAGCCCTAGGGTTGGGGGCGGTCAGCCCCAGCATTTT.

This clone was seen only once. V usage is TRBV2 and J usage is TRBJ2-2; D is unresolved. V was pared by 4 bases and J by 4 bases, with 10 bases between. The germline V gene encodes CDR1 SNHLY and CDR2 FYNNEI. This CDR3 has 14 amino acids. CDR3 sequence (DNA): TGTGCCAGCAGTGTGACAAACCCCACCGGGGAGCTGTTTTTT. It yields the protein CASSVTNPTGELFF.

This clone was recorded only once. The rearrangement joins TRBV28 to TRBJ2-3; tentatively, D is TRBD2 (6 bases). The CDR3 loop spans 18 amino acids. The V gene lost 4 bases and the J gene lost 0 bases, with 20 bases spanning the gap. CDR1 and CDR2 from the germline V gene are MDHEN and SYDVKM. CDR3: CASSSTRLDLASTDTQYF. The CDR3 nucleotides are TGTGCCAGCAGTTCTACTCGACTAGACCTAGCTAGCACAGATACGCAGTATTTT. The variable domain in full, with the rest retrieved from reference TRBV28 and TRBJ2-3, is DVKVTQSSRYLVKRTGEKVFLECVQDMDHENMFWYRQDPGLGLRLIYFSYDVKMKEKGDIPEGYSVSREKKERFSLILESASTNQTSMYLCASSSTRLDLASTDTQYFGPGTRLTVL.

V is TRBV2 and J is TRBJ2-3, with TRBD2 matching 9 bases. This CDR3 contains 17 residues. The ends lost 1 base at V and 5 bases at J; junction bases unmatched: 10. Germline CDR1 SNHLY, CDR2 FYNNEI. Here the CDR3 reads CASSEEGSGSGRDTQYF. The CDR3 region has the DNA TGTGCCAGCAGTGAAGAAGGTAGCGGGAGTGGCAGAGATACGCAGTATTTT. Complete variable domain (other parts from reference TRBV2 and TRBJ2-3): EPEVTQTPSHQVTQMGQEVILRCVPISNHLYFYWYRQILGQKVEFLVSFYNNEISEKSEIFDDQFSVERPDGSNFTLKIRSTKLEDSAMYFCASSEEGSGSGRDTQYFGPGTRLTVL.

This clone occurred once. The rearrangement links TRBV27 to TRBJ1-2; D is perhaps TRBD1 (5 bases). The CDR3 covers 13 residues. Germline CDR1 and CDR2: MNHEY and SMNVEV (reference sequence). Trimming left V 3 bases short and J 8 bases short, with 13 bases between. Here the CDR3 reads CASSFSSQGGYTF. The CDR3 nucleotides read TGTGCCAGCAGTTTCTCGTCTCAGGGAGGCTACACCTTC.

V is TRBV5-4 and J is TRBJ2-3, with 7 bases fitting TRBD1. The junction had 6 bases not matched to a gene; V was cut back by 4 bases and J by 7 bases. There are 13 residues in the CDR3. Germline V gene data show CDR1 as SGHNT and CDR2 as YYREEE (reference sequence). Written as DNA, the CDR3 is TGTGCCAGCAGCGATACAGGGGAAAATACGCAGTATTTT. Protein: CASSDTGENTQYF.

This chain joins TRBV6-6 and TRBJ2-7; 11 nucleotides agree with TRBD2. Germline V gene sequence: CDR1 MNHNY, CDR2 SVGAGI (reference sequence). CDR3 size: 16 residues. Unmatched junction bases numbered 10, after V lost 5 bases and J lost 4 bases. The CDR3: CASSNTGTSGFYEQYF. Written as DNA, the CDR3 is TGTGCCAGCAGTAACACCGGGACTAGCGGATTTTACGAGCAGTACTTC.

In its sample, this clone was seen once. The chain combines TRBV9 with TRBJ2-7; 10 bases are a match to TRBD2. The CDR3 spans 14 residues. Germline loops: CDR1 SGDLS, CDR2 YYNGEE. With V trimmed by 0 bases and J by 6 bases, 3 bases remained unmatched. Written as DNA, the CDR3 is TGTGCCAGCAGCGTAGGCTTAGCGGGAGGCGAGCAGTACTTC. Translated, it gives CASSVGLAGGEQYF.

V is TRBV7-9 and J is TRBJ1-2; D might be TRBD1 (5 bases). Germline lookup yields CDR1 SEHNR and CDR2 FQNEAQ (reference sequence). CDR3 length: 14 amino acids. The V and J ends lost 1 base and 3 bases respectively, with 9 bases between them. Here the CDR3 DNA reads TGTGCCAGCAGCTTAGGAAGACAGTACTATGGCTACACCTTC. Protein sequence: CASSLGRQYYGYTF.

The chain joins TRBV6-6 to TRBJ1-2, with 10 bases matching TRBD1. The V segment lost 6 bases and the J segment 4 bases; nucleotides outside the gene matches: 11. The germline V gene encodes CDR1 MNHNY and CDR2 SVGAGI (reference sequence). The CDR3 is 16 amino acids. CDR3 region: CASRPSTGGSVYGYTF. The CDR3, as DNA: TGTGCCAGCAGACCCTCGACAGGGGGCTCAGTCTATGGCTACACCTTC.

The chain links TRBV5-1 to TRBJ2-7; 7 bases align to TRBD1. The J segment lost 0 bases and the V segment lost 4 bases, leaving 10 bases of the junction unmatched. The CDR3 runs 16 residues. Germline loops: CDR1 SGHRS, CDR2 YFSETQ. This CDR3 reads CASSRSTGTISYEQYF. In DNA form, the CDR3 reads TGCGCCAGCAGCCGCTCGACAGGGACGATCTCCTACGAGCAGTACTTC. Full variable domain (outside the CDR3, taken from reference TRBV5-1 and TRBJ2-7): KAGVTQTPRYLIKTRGQQVTLSCSPISGHRSVSWYQQTPGQGLQFLFEYFSETQRNKGNFPGRFSGRQFSNSRSEMNVSTLELGDSALYLCASSRSTGTISYEQYFGPGTRLTVT.

The rearrangement uses TRBV10-2 and TRBJ1-2; 9 bases map to TRBD1. V dropped 4 bases and J dropped 2; count of bases not matched to a gene: 2. Germline V gene lookup returns CDR1 WSHSY and CDR2 SAAADI. The CDR3 contains 14 residues. DNA for the CDR3: TGCGCCAGCAGTGGACAGGGGGGGAACTATGGCTACACCTTC. It translates to CASSGQGGNYGYTF.

J is TRBJ1-4 and V is TRBV2; D ambiguous. The CDR3 is 11 amino acids. CDR1 is SNHLY, CDR2 FYNNEI, per germline. The V and J ends lost 8 bases and 8 bases respectively, with 9 bases between them. CDR3 DNA sequence: TGTGCCAGCTCGGAGGCGGAAAAACTGTTTTTT. It is translated as CASSEAEKLFF.

The CDR3 sequence is CAISETTGGSEKLFF. In nucleotides, the CDR3 is TGTGCCATCAGTGAGACGACAGGGGGGAGTGAAAAACTGTTTTTT. The chain has TRBV10-3 and TRBJ1-4; 9 nucleotides agree with TRBD1. The CDR3 loop spans 15 amino acids. J was trimmed by 7 bases and V by 2 bases; bases with no gene match: 5. Germline CDR1 ENHRY, CDR2 SYGVKD.

The J gene is TRBJ1-5, the V gene TRBV27; the match to TRBD1 covers 10 bases. Germline assignment: CDR1 MNHEY and CDR2 SMNVEV (reference sequence). Trimming took 4 bases from V and 6 from J; bases not matched to a gene: 0. The CDR3 is 13 residues long. This CDR3 reads CASSWDRGQPQHF. The CDR3 bases are TGTGCCAGCAGTTGGGACAGGGGTCAGCCCCAGCATTTT.

The J gene is TRBJ1-2, the V gene TRBV2; a possible D gene is TRBD1 (5 bases). The CDR3 spans 13 residues. V was shortened by 5 bases and J by 4 bases, with 11 bases between the two germline ends. Looked up from germline, CDR1 is SNHLY and CDR2 is FYNNEI. In DNA, the CDR3 is TGTGCCAGCAGTACCCGGGACTCCTATGGCTACACCTTC. Residues: CASSTRDSYGYTF. The full variable domain, with the rest looked up from reference TRBV2 and TRBJ1-2, is EPEVTQTPSHQVTQMGQEVILRCVPISNHLYFYWYRQILGQKVEFLVSFYNNEISEKSEIFDDQFSVERPDGSNFTLKIRSTKLEDSAMYFCASSTRDSYGYTFGSGTRLTVV.

The V call is TRBV9, the J call TRBJ1-3, with unresolved D. CDR1 and CDR2 from the germline V gene are SGDLS and YYNGEE. V was cut by 0 bases and J by 4 bases, with 14 bases left in between. This CDR3 comprises 16 residues. CDR3 sequence: CASSVDGREPGNTIYF. The CDR3, as DNA: TGTGCCAGCAGCGTAGACGGGCGGGAACCAGGAAACACCATATATTTT.

The chain uses TRBV6-1 and TRBJ1-2; D possibly corresponds to TRBD1 (5 bases). The ends were cut back, 3 bases at V and 1 base at J, with 9 bases in the middle. The CDR3 is 14 residues long. Per the germline V gene, CDR1 is MNHNS and CDR2 is SASEGT. CDR3 nucleotides: TGTGCCAGCAGTGACGGCAGGGTTAACTATGGCTACACCTTC. Amino acids: CASSDGRVNYGYTF.

This clone was counted between two and nine times. J is TRBJ1-5 and V is TRBV19; TRBD1 might be the D (5 bases). This CDR3 spans 19 amino acids. Trimming took off 4 bases at V and 0 bases at J, with 22 bases between the two ends. CDR1 LNHDA and CDR2 SQIVND come from the germline V gene (reference sequence). For the CDR3, the DNA is TGTGCCAGTAGTAGGCCCCGAATTGAGACAGAAAATAGCAATCAGCCCCAGCATTTT. The encoded protein is CASSRPRIETENSNQPQHF.

The rearrangement joins TRBV5-1 to TRBJ2-2; D is uncertain. The CDR3 has 15 residues. Germline V gene sequence: CDR1 SGHRS, CDR2 YFSETQ. Deletions cut 2 bases from V and 2 bases from J, with 10 bases between. CDR3 in amino acids: CASSLRNFNTGELFF. The CDR3 bases are TGCGCCAGCAGCTTACGTAACTTCAACACCGGGGAGCTGTTTTTT.

The chain has TRBV3-1 (or the pseudogene TRBV3-2) and TRBJ2-1; D might be TRBD2 (6 bases). Germline CDR1 LGHDT, CDR2 YNNKEL (reference sequence). The CDR3 consists of 14 residues. Trimming removed 2 bases from V and 5 bases from J, with 10 bases in between. For the CDR3, the DNA is TGTGCCAGCAGCCAATTTCGGGGGAACAATGAGCAGTTCTTC. Its translation: CASSQFRGNNEQFF.

The chain carries TRBV7-9 and TRBJ2-7; possibly TRBD2 for D (7 bases). Germline loops: CDR1 SEHNR, CDR2 FQNEAQ (reference sequence). This CDR3 contains 16 residues. Trimming shortened V by 0 bases and J by 6 bases, and 18 bases separated the two germline ends. CDR3 in amino acids: CASSLAGGLLSGEQYF. CDR3 in DNA: TGTGCCAGCAGCTTAGCGGGGGGGCTATTGAGTGGCGAGCAGTACTTC.

The gene calls are TRBV19 and TRBJ2-1; D gene ambiguous. The CDR3 sequence is 14 residues long. Trimming took off 1 base at V and 6 bases at J, with 10 bases between the two ends. Germline V gene sequence: CDR1 LNHDA, CDR2 SQIVND (reference sequence). DNA of the CDR3: TGTGCCAGTAGTATAGGAGTAGCCCCCAATGAGCAGTTCTTC. Translated, it gives CASSIGVAPNEQFF.